Sequencing of this T cell receptor beta chain was carried out in a study of neurological immune-mediated disorders. TCRdb independently ran MiXCR on the 5' RACE reads; one entry per CDR3 protein. Among fewer than 25,000 distinct CDR3 sequences, about 10% were seen once, and the ten largest hold 20% to 25%. V gave up 2 bases and J gave up 7 bases, with 9 bases separating them. Germline CDR1 and CDR2: LGHDT and YNNKEL (reference sequence). This CDR3 has 13 amino acids. This clonotype was counted ten times or more. This receptor was taken from a woman in her sixties with HTLV-1-associated myelopathy (HAM/TSP). Sequencing was performed on PBMCs. This chain uses TRBV3-1 with TRBJ2-4, with D perhaps TRBD2 (5 bases). CDR3 in DNA: TGTGCCAGCAGCCAATCGGGGTACAACATTCAGTACTTC. Translated: CASSQSGYNIQYF. Drawing the rest from reference TRBV3-1 and TRBJ2-4, the complete variable domain is DTAVSQTPKYLVTQMGNDKSIKCEQNLGHDTMYWYKQDSKKFLKIMFSYNNKELIINETVPNRFSPKSPDKAHLNLHINSLELGDSAVYFCASSQSGYNIQYFGAGTRLSVL.